These 26 T cell receptor beta chains were sequenced from one sample in a study of blood T cells in healthy people across ages. The use of a sample-barcoded 5' primer and a J-beta primer mix characterized a second PCR of roughly 7 to 11 cycles. TCRdb reprocessed the 5' RACE reads with MiXCR, giving one entry per CDR3 protein. This sample has a few hundred thousand distinct CDR3 sequences; roughly 26% occur once, and the top ten carry roughly 30%. Sequencing input: blood. The receptors come from a woman in her seventies in good health.

The chain recombines TRBV7-2 with TRBJ1-2; D uncertain. The V and J ends lost 6 bases and 2 bases respectively, with 22 bases between them. Germline CDR1 reads SGHTA; CDR2 reads FQGNSA. The CDR3 extends over 17 amino acids. The CDR3 loop is CASSLKVQTAVNYGYTF. The CDR3 coding sequence is TGTGCCAGCAGTCTTAAGGTACAGACCGCCGTCAACTATGGCTACACCTTC.

The gene calls are TRBV9 and TRBJ2-7, with 7 bases matching TRBD1. V shed 0 bases and J 7 bases; nucleotides not matched to a gene: 7. CDR1 is SGDLS and CDR2 is YYNGEE in the germline V gene. CDR3 length: 14 residues. The CDR3 loop is CASSVDEGAREQYF. The CDR3 nucleotides are TGTGCCAGCAGCGTAGATGAGGGGGCGAGAGAGCAGTACTTC.

The table lists this clonotype with a few counts. This sequence joins TRBV4-1 and TRBJ2-6; D is ambiguous. V was shortened by 1 base and J by 0 bases, with 16 bases between the two germline ends. The CDR3 is made up of 19 amino acids. Germline V gives CDR1 MGHRA, CDR2 YSYEKL. The CDR3 sequence is CASSQGLLGDRSGANVLTF. The CDR3 region has the DNA TGCGCCAGCAGCCAAGGGCTCTTGGGTGACCGCTCTGGGGCCAACGTCCTGACTTTC.

The chain combines TRBV7-6 with TRBJ2-5; 7 nucleotides match TRBD2. The V and J ends lost 4 bases and 5 bases, in that order; junction bases with no gene match: 7. Germline V gene data show CDR1 as SGHVS and CDR2 as FNYEAQ. The CDR3 is 14 residues long. CDR3 sequence: CASSSLILAETQYF. The CDR3 bases are TGTGCCAGCAGCTCCTTGATACTAGCGGAGACCCAGTACTTC.

The CDR3 spells CASSYEGTGQGEQYF. The CDR3, as DNA: TGTGCCAGCAGTTACGAAGGGACAGGGCAGGGCGAGCAGTACTTC. The chain has TRBV6-6 and TRBJ2-5; TRBD1 matches 9 bases. Judging by the DNA end, TRBJ2-7 fits better; the J call may be wrong. The CDR3 sequence is 15 residues long. CDR1 is MNHNY and CDR2 is SVGAGI in the germline V gene (reference sequence).

The V and J genes are TRBV6-2 or TRBV6-3 and TRBJ2-1; TRBD2 agrees at 9 bases. CDR3 length: 16 amino acids. J gave up 5 bases and V 1 base, and 6 bases lay outside the gene matches. Germline CDR1 reads MNHEY; CDR2 reads SVGEGT. In DNA form, the CDR3 reads TGTGCCAGCAGTTACTGGGCTAGCGGGGACGACAATGAGCAGTTCTTC. Its protein product is CASSYWASGDDNEQFF.

This clonotype has more than one count but fewer than ten. The chain has TRBV29-1 and TRBJ2-5; 14 nucleotides align to TRBD2. TRBJ2-7 explains the end of the DNA better; the J call may be wrong. The CDR3 is 15 residues long. Per the germline V gene, CDR1 is SQVTM and CDR2 is ANQGSEA. CDR3 sequence: CSVGTSGRTAYEQYF. The DNA for the CDR3 is TGCAGCGTTGGGACTAGCGGGAGGACAGCCTACGAGCAGTACTTC.

The chain has TRBV9 and TRBJ2-3; 7 positions match TRBD1. The junction had 5 bases not matched to a gene; V was cut back by 0 bases and J by 4 bases. This CDR3 is 15 amino acids long. Germline V gene sequence: CDR1 SGDLS, CDR2 YYNGEE. CDR3 loop: CASSVADRVADTQYF. The DNA for the CDR3 is TGTGCCAGCAGCGTAGCCGACAGGGTGGCAGATACGCAGTATTTT.

This clonotype was seen only a few times. Written as DNA, the CDR3 is TGTGCCAGCAGCCCTAGCGGGAGGGCCGCAGGAGAGACCCAGTACTTC. It is translated as CASSPSGRAAGETQYF. The chain recombines TRBV7-8 with TRBJ2-5; 12 nucleotides align to TRBD2. Germline loops: CDR1 SGHVS, CDR2 FQNEAQ. The length of the CDR3 is 16 residues. The V gene end was trimmed by 5 bases and the J gene end by 4 bases; junction bases not matched to a gene: 8.

CDR3 coding DNA: TGTGCCAGCAGTGGTCCCGGGACAGGGTTAGATCAGCAGTTCTTC. This sequence encodes CASSGPGTGLDQQFF. The V gene is TRBV2, the J gene TRBJ2-1; 9 bases match TRBD1. The CDR3 is made up of 15 amino acids. Germline V gives CDR1 SNHLY, CDR2 FYNNEI. With V trimmed by 4 bases and J by 11 bases, 12 bases remained unmatched.

The chain uses TRBV6-6 and TRBJ2-2; D possibly corresponds to TRBD2 (5 bases). Trimming shortened V by 8 bases and J by 1 base, and 11 bases separated the two germline ends. CDR1 MNHNY and CDR2 SVGAGI come from the germline V gene (reference sequence). The CDR3 spans 14 residues. Here the CDR3 DNA reads TGTGCCAGCTGGAATAGCGTGAACACCGGGGAGCTGTTTTTT. This encodes CASWNSVNTGELFF.

J is TRBJ2-5 and V is TRBV29-1; D gene uncertain. Germline values: CDR1 SQVTM, CDR2 ANQGSEA. This CDR3 spans 11 amino acids. This CDR3 is CSTGNQETQYF. Here the CDR3 DNA reads TGCAGTACGGGCAACCAAGAGACCCAGTACTTC. The full variable domain, in which reference TRBV29-1 and TRBJ2-5 provide the parts outside the CDR3, is SAVISQKPSRDICQRGTSLTIQCQVDSQVTMMFWYRQQPGQSLTLIATANQGSEATYESGFVIDKFPISRPNLTFSTLTVSNMSPEDSSIYLCSTGNQETQYFGPGTRLLVL.

The J gene is TRBJ1-1, the V gene TRBV5-1, with D possibly being TRBD1 (5 bases). With 9 bases removed from V and 4 bases from J, the gap between germline ends came to 13 bases. Germline V gene sequence: CDR1 SGHRS, CDR2 YFSETQ. This CDR3 spans 12 amino acids. CDR3: CANRTGVTEAFF. The CDR3 nucleotides are TGCGCCAACAGAACAGGAGTCACTGAAGCTTTCTTT.

The chain joins TRBV15 to TRBJ2-1, with D uncertain. CDR3 length: 10 amino acids. Germline V gives CDR1 LNHNV, CDR2 YYDKDF (reference sequence). The V and J ends lost 8 bases and 5 bases respectively, with 4 bases between them. The CDR3 DNA sequence: TGTGCCACCGGTGACAATGAGCAGTTCTTC. Translation: CATGDNEQFF.

The chain recombines TRBV20-1 with TRBJ1-4; 11 bases are a match to TRBD1. There are 13 residues in the CDR3. Looked up from germline, CDR1 is DFQATT and CDR2 is SNEGSKA (reference sequence). J was trimmed by 7 bases and V by 6 bases; bases with no gene match: 4. CDR3 amino acids: CSATGTGGEKLFF. The CDR3 coding sequence is TGCAGTGCGACTGGGACAGGGGGTGAAAAACTGTTTTTT.

This clonotype appeared a few times. The chain combines TRBV5-1 with TRBJ2-1; TRBD2 aligns across 12 bases. Germline CDR1 SGHRS, CDR2 YFSETQ. The junction had 3 bases not matched to a gene; V was cut back by 1 base and J by 7 bases. This CDR3 has 15 residues. CDR3 region: CASSLTSGRKNEQFF. CDR3 DNA sequence: TGCGCCAGCAGCTTGACTAGCGGGAGGAAGAATGAGCAGTTCTTC.

This clonotype has more than one count but fewer than ten. The chain is built from TRBV5-1 and TRBJ2-3, with D possibly being TRBD1 or TRBD2 (5 bases each). V was clipped by 0 bases and J by 0 bases, with 14 bases between them. The germline CDR1 and CDR2 sequences are SGHRS and YFSETQ. This CDR3 is built from 17 residues. CDR3 sequence (DNA): TGCGCCAGCAGCTTGGAGGGACCGAATCTTAGCACAGATACGCAGTATTTT. Translation gives CASSLEGPNLSTDTQYF.

In this sample, this clonotype turned up many times. This chain links TRBV6-6 with TRBJ2-5, with D perhaps given as TRBD1 or TRBD2 (5 bases each). Trimming took 2 bases from V and 7 from J, leaving 5 bases between them. This CDR3 spans 11 amino acids. CDR1 MNHNY and CDR2 SVGAGI come from the germline V gene (reference sequence). CDR3 nucleotide sequence: TGTGCCAGCAGTTACGGGGGGACCCAGTACTTC. It codes for CASSYGGTQYF.

This clonotype was seen a few times. The gene calls are TRBV12-3 or TRBV12-4 and TRBJ2-2, with 10 bases matching TRBD2. Germline trimming cut 2 bases from V and 7 bases from J; bases unmatched to any gene: 4. The CDR3 runs to 15 residues. As DNA, the CDR3 is TGTGCCAGCAGTTTAACTAGCGGGAAGGGCGGGGAGCTGTTTTTT. Its protein is CASSLTSGKGGELFF.

This clonotype showed up just once. V usage is TRBV5-6 and J usage is TRBJ2-7; D may be TRBD1 or TRBD2 (5 bases each). In germline, CDR1 is SGHDT, CDR2 YYEEEE. This CDR3 is built from 16 residues. Between the trimmed V and J ends, which lost 3 bases and 5 bases, there was a span of 21 bases. This CDR3 reads CASSSGTLSPSDEQYF. The CDR3 nucleotides are TGTGCCAGCAGCTCCGGGACCCTTTCACCGTCGGACGAGCAGTACTTC. Variable domain in full (rest from reference TRBV5-6 and TRBJ2-7): DAGVTQSPTHLIKTRGQQVTLRCSPKSGHDTVSWYQQALGQGPQFIFQYYEEEERQRGNFPDRFSGHQFPNYSSELNVNALLLGDSALYLCASSSGTLSPSDEQYFGPGTRLTVT.

The rearrangement joins TRBV12-3 or TRBV12-4 to TRBJ1-3, with D unclear. Trimming took 9 bases from V and 0 from J, leaving 12 bases between them. CDR3 length: 14 amino acids. In nucleotides, the CDR3 is TGTGCCAGTAAAGGGCAGCTCTCTGGAAACACCATATATTTT. It is translated as CASKGQLSGNTIYF.

The genes are TRBV28 and TRBJ1-4, with D unresolved. This CDR3 spans 14 amino acids. Germline assignment: CDR1 MDHEN and CDR2 SYDVKM. V gave up 6 bases and J gave up 8 bases, with 16 bases separating them. For the CDR3, the DNA is TGTGCCAGCAGCCGTCCCTCCTTGCGGGAAAAACTGTTTTTT. As protein: CASSRPSLREKLFF.

This clonotype came up a few times. This chain connects TRBV9 to TRBJ2-4; tentatively, D is TRBD1 or TRBD2 (5 bases each). The CDR3 contains 14 residues. Germline CDR1 and CDR2: SGDLS and YYNGEE. V gave up 3 bases and J gave up 7 bases, with 14 bases separating them. CDR3 sequence (DNA): TGTGCCAGCAGCGGGGGCCTGGGGGTTAACATTCAGTACTTC. Amino acids: CASSGGLGVNIQYF.

The rearrangement links TRBV14 to TRBJ2-7; D not certain. V lost 4 bases, J lost 4 bases, and 11 bases lay in between. The CDR3 is 13 residues long. CDR1 is SGHDN, CDR2 FVKESK, per germline. The chain's CDR3 is CASSRGDGYEQYF. DNA of the CDR3: TGTGCCAGCAGCCGCGGCGACGGATACGAGCAGTACTTC.

A note on this clonotype: This likely comes from a read error, as the CDR3 has no conserved phenylalanine or tryptophan at its end. The chain combines TRBV28 with TRBJ2-4; D call uncertain. CDR1 and CDR2 (germline): MDHEN, SYDVKM. This CDR3 is 17 amino acids long. The V and J ends lost 6 bases and 7 bases respectively, with 25 bases between them. The CDR3: CASSPHGVAQVSNIQYL. CDR3 nucleotides: TGTGCCAGCAGCCCTCACGGCGTCGCGCAGGTTTCTAACATTCAGTACCTC.

This clonotype was seen a few times. The chain combines TRBV18 with TRBJ2-5; D unclear. TRBJ2-1 explains the end of the DNA better; the J call may be wrong. Germline V CDR1 and CDR2: KGHSH, LQKENI. The CDR3 runs 14 residues. CDR3 bases: TGTGCCAGCTCACCAGACCGAACCTACAATGAGCAGTTCTTC. Protein: CASSPDRTYNEQFF.